This entry lists 29 T cell receptor beta chains sequenced from one sample in a study of blood T cell repertoires in COVID-19. Data came from immunoSEQ multiplex PCR; TCRdb stores just in-frame clones and leaves some out. Of around 200,000 clones in the sample, around 83% were seen once. Sequencing input: peripheral blood. These receptors came from a man aged 35 to 55 with active or convalescent COVID-19.

This clone has only one observation. The chain employs TRBV5-1 and TRBJ2-5; TRBD1 agrees at 8 bases. The germline CDR1 and CDR2 sequences are SGHRS and YFSETQ. Unmatched junction bases numbered 4, after V lost 0 bases and J lost 3 bases. The CDR3 consists of 15 residues. Here the CDR3 reads CASSLDRGSEETQYF. In nucleotides, the CDR3 is TGCGCCAGCAGCTTGGACAGGGGGAGCGAAGAGACCCAGTACTTC.

The V gene is TRBV6-5, the J gene TRBJ2-7; TRBD1 agrees at 7 bases. Germline-derived CDR1 and CDR2 are MNHEY and SVGAGI. There are 14 residues in the CDR3. The J segment lost 11 bases and the V segment lost 2 bases, leaving 12 bases of the junction unmatched. Here the CDR3 DNA reads TGTGCCAGCAGTTACACTAAACAGGGGCCCCTCGAGTACTTC. Its protein is CASSYTKQGPLEYF.

Notes on this clone: Other DNA sequences in the same sample also yield this CDR3. J is TRBJ1-1 and V is TRBV4-3; no clear D. V gave up 1 base and J gave up 1 base, with 7 bases separating them. The CDR3 spans 14 residues. CDR1 is LGHNA and CDR2 is YSLEER in the germline V gene. The CDR3 region is CASSQVGGNTEAFF. The CDR3 DNA follows: TGCGCCAGCAGCCAAGTAGGAGGGAACACTGAAGCTTTCTTT.

This clone was seen a few times. The CDR3 bases are TGTGCCAGCAGCGGGGGACAGGGGGGATACAATGAGCAGTTCTTC. The encoded protein is CASSGGQGGYNEQFF. The V call is TRBV7-2, the J call TRBJ2-1; 11 positions agree with TRBD1. The V gene end was trimmed by 5 bases and the J gene end by 4 bases; junction bases not matched to a gene: 4. CDR1 SGHTA and CDR2 FQGNSA come from the germline V gene. The CDR3 spans 15 residues.

The chain is built from TRBV6-5 and TRBJ1-2; TRBD1 is a possible D gene (5 bases). The CDR3 consists of 13 residues. The germline CDR1 and CDR2 sequences are MNHEY and SVGAGI. The germline V and J ends were trimmed by 6 bases and 6 bases, with 14 bases remaining between them. CDR3 amino acids: CASSHTRGNGYTF. CDR3 DNA sequence: TGTGCCAGCAGCCATACTCGGGGGAATGGCTACACCTTC.

This sequence joins TRBV6-5 and TRBJ2-6; 7 bases are a match to TRBD1. The V gene's germline CDR1 is MNHEY and CDR2 SVGAGI. V lost 8 bases, J lost 0 bases, and 4 bases stayed unmatched. This CDR3 is 15 amino acids long. CDR3 sequence: CASQGTASGANVLTF. The CDR3 DNA reads as TGTGCCAGCCAGGGGACAGCCTCTGGGGCCAACGTCCTGACTTTC.

This chain connects TRBV4-1 to TRBJ1-5, with 8 bases aligning to TRBD1. The germline V gene has CDR1 MGHRA and CDR2 YSYEKL. There are 19 residues in the CDR3. J lost 2 bases, V lost 0 bases, and 12 bases had no gene match. CDR3 sequence: CASSQESPALTGGNQPQHF. The CDR3 DNA reads as TGCGCCAGCAGCCAAGAATCCCCCGCTTTGACAGGGGGCAATCAGCCCCAGCATTTT.

The chain is built from TRBV18 and TRBJ2-5; 8 positions agree with TRBD1. The CDR3 totals 15 residues. Germline V gene lookup returns CDR1 KGHSH and CDR2 LQKENI. With 6 bases clipped from V and 5 bases from J, the junction kept 11 bases outside the gene matches. The DNA of the CDR3 is TGTGCCAGCTCCCCCGGACAGGGAGGCTGGGAGACCCAGTACTTC. Amino acid sequence: CASSPGQGGWETQYF.

The V call is TRBV25-1, the J call TRBJ1-4; D uncertain. There are 13 residues in the CDR3. CDR1 and CDR2 (germline): MGHDK, SYGVNS. V lost 3 bases and J 7 bases, leaving 9 bases between the germline ends. CDR3 region: CASSELRSEKLFF. The DNA for the CDR3 is TGTGCCAGCAGTGAGCTGCGTAGTGAAAAACTGTTTTTT.

V and J are TRBV30 and TRBJ1-5; D remains unclear. From germline, CDR1 is GTSNPN and CDR2 SVGIG (reference sequence). CDR3 length: 13 amino acids. Between the trimmed V and J ends, which lost 1 base and 9 bases, there was a span of 13 bases. CDR3 coding DNA: TGTGCCTGGAGTGGGACGGGGTCAGGGCCCCAGCATTTT. This codes for CAWSGTGSGPQHF.

This clone showed up just once. The rearrangement joins TRBV19 to TRBJ2-5, with D possibly matching TRBD1 (6 bases). Trimming took off 1 base at V and 5 bases at J, with 14 bases between the two ends. The CDR3 has 15 residues. Germline assignment: CDR1 LNHDA and CDR2 SQIVND (reference sequence). CDR3 nucleotides: TGTGCCAGTAGTATAGCCGGGACAACTGGGGAGACCCAGTACTTC. Translation: CASSIAGTTGETQYF. The full variable domain, its missing parts supplied by reference TRBV19 and TRBJ2-5, is DGGITQSPKYLFRKEGQNVTLSCEQNLNHDAMYWYRQDPGQGLRLIYYSQIVNDFQKGDIAEGYSVSREKKESFPLTVTSAQKNPTAFYLCASSIAGTTGETQYFGPGTRLLVL.

This chain links TRBV6-5 with TRBJ1-6; TRBD1 matches at 7 bases. CDR3 size: 16 residues. Per germline, CDR1 MNHEY and CDR2 SVGAGI. Losses at the gene ends were 2 bases for V and 10 bases for J; bases not matched to a gene: 11. The CDR3 reads CASSYGTTGLGSPLHF. CDR3 DNA sequence: TGTGCCAGCAGTTACGGTACGACAGGGCTAGGATCACCCCTCCACTTT.

V and J are TRBV19 and TRBJ1-1, with TRBD1 matching 11 bases. The germline CDR1 and CDR2 sequences are LNHDA and SQIVND (reference sequence). This CDR3 region has 17 residues. V was pared by 3 bases and J by 0 bases, with 6 bases of the junction left unmatched. The CDR3 DNA reads as TGTGCCAGTAGTATGGGACAGGGGGTGATCATGAACACTGAAGCTTTCTTT. Translation gives CASSMGQGVIMNTEAFF.

The rearrangement joins TRBV3-1 (or the pseudogene TRBV3-2) to TRBJ2-3; TRBD2 might be the D (5 bases). Per the germline V gene, CDR1 is LGHDT and CDR2 is YNNKEL (reference sequence). V was cut by 1 base and J by 0 bases, with 8 bases left in between. CDR3 length equals 15 residues. CDR3 nucleotide sequence: TGTGCCAGCAGCCAAGCAAGGACTAGCACAGATACGCAGTATTTT. Its protein product is CASSQARTSTDTQYF.

This chain connects TRBV7-2 to TRBJ1-2; D unresolved. Germline CDR1 reads SGHTA; CDR2 reads FQGNSA. V was clipped by 10 bases and J by 1 base, with 13 bases between them. The CDR3 contains 13 residues. This CDR3 reads CATQTGVNYGYTF. CDR3 sequence (DNA): TGTGCCACCCAGACTGGCGTTAACTATGGCTACACCTTC.

The chain joins TRBV5-6 to TRBJ1-1, with 7 bases lining up with TRBD1. The CDR3 length is 14 residues. Germline V CDR1 and CDR2: SGHDT, YYEEEE. Trimming cost V 4 bases and J 2 bases; bases outside gene matches: 5. The CDR3 sequence is CASSVWTGNTEAFF. The CDR3, as DNA: TGTGCCAGCAGCGTATGGACAGGAAACACTGAAGCTTTCTTT.

The chain is built from TRBV12-3 or TRBV12-4 and TRBJ1-1; 9 positions agree with TRBD1. Unmatched junction bases numbered 4, after V lost 7 bases and J lost 4 bases. CDR3 length: 13 residues. The CDR3 region has the DNA TGTGCCAGCACCCTGGACAGGGGCACTGAAGCTTTCTTT. It codes for CASTLDRGTEAFF.

This chain links TRBV30 with TRBJ2-1; 10 nucleotides match TRBD2. The CDR3 runs 14 residues. V trimming: 2 bases; J trimming: 9 bases; junction bases outside the gene matches: 7. The V gene's germline CDR1 is GTSNPN and CDR2 SVGIG (reference sequence). The CDR3 loop reads CAWSHGLADGEQFF. The CDR3, as DNA: TGTGCCTGGAGTCATGGACTAGCGGACGGTGAGCAGTTCTTC.

This sequence joins TRBV24-1 and TRBJ2-2; 8 positions match TRBD2. The length of the CDR3 is 17 residues. Germline lookup yields CDR1 KGHDR and CDR2 SFDVKD. The V gene end was trimmed by 7 bases and the J gene end by 0 bases; junction bases not matched to a gene: 9. The CDR3 sequence is CATSGPGLGTNTGELFF. CDR3 in DNA: TGTGCCACCAGCGGCCCGGGACTAGGGACGAACACCGGGGAGCTGTTTTTT.

The gene calls are TRBV24-1 and TRBJ2-3; D may be TRBD2 (5 bases). Trimming removed 3 bases at V and 6 bases at J, with 9 bases between. The germline V gene encodes CDR1 KGHDR and CDR2 SFDVKD. The CDR3 has 13 amino acids. The CDR3 loop reads CATSDGSRDTQYF. The CDR3 DNA sequence: TGTGCCACCAGTGATGGGAGTCGGGATACGCAGTATTTT.

This rearrangement joins TRBV9 to TRBJ2-1; the D is unclear. Germline values: CDR1 SGDLS, CDR2 YYNGEE. Trimming took off 2 bases at V and 7 bases at J, with 13 bases between the two ends. This CDR3 is 14 amino acids long. CDR3 sequence (DNA): TGTGCCAGCAGCGTCGACCCCACAGTTAATGAGCAGTTCTTC. It codes for CASSVDPTVNEQFF.

The chain combines TRBV6-5 with TRBJ1-1; D is ambiguous. Trimming shortened V by 0 bases and J by 0 bases, and 11 bases separated the two germline ends. The CDR3 runs to 16 residues. CDR1 is MNHEY, CDR2 SVGAGI, per germline. The CDR3 reads CASSYSAGLLNTEAFF. The CDR3 DNA reads as TGTGCCAGCAGTTACTCGGCAGGACTCCTGAACACTGAAGCTTTCTTT.

The chain has TRBV12-3 or TRBV12-4 and TRBJ1-4; no clear D. V shed 2 bases and J shed 8 bases, with 9 bases lying between them. The CDR3 consists of 13 residues. The CDR3 nucleotides read TGTGCCAGCAGTTTACGTCGGGGAGAAAAACTGTTTTTT. It codes for CASSLRRGEKLFF.

The J gene is TRBJ1-2, the V gene TRBV4-1; 7 nucleotides line up with TRBD1. V lost 4 bases and J lost 1; bases outside the gene matches: 9. The germline V gene encodes CDR1 MGHRA and CDR2 YSYEKL. This CDR3 comprises 16 residues. CDR3 sequence: CASSLGTVVNNYGYTF. In DNA, the CDR3 is TGCGCCAGCAGCCTCGGGACAGTGGTTAATAACTATGGCTACACCTTC.

The V gene is TRBV24-1, the J gene TRBJ2-1; 7 nucleotides agree with TRBD1. Looked up from germline, CDR1 is KGHDR and CDR2 is SFDVKD. The CDR3 covers 16 residues. The junction had 6 bases not matched to a gene; V was cut back by 4 bases and J by 1 base. Here the CDR3 reads CATSENTGVSYNEQFF. In DNA form, the CDR3 reads TGTGCCACCAGTGAAAATACAGGGGTATCCTACAATGAGCAGTTCTTC.

This clone was picked up a small number of times. This chain connects TRBV30 to TRBJ1-3, with D tentatively TRBD1 (5 bases). Trimming took off 5 bases at V and 4 bases at J, with 9 bases between the two ends. Germline CDR1 GTSNPN, CDR2 SVGIG (reference sequence). This CDR3 has 12 amino acids. The CDR3 is CAWGARGNTIYF. The CDR3 DNA is TGTGCCTGGGGGGCTAGGGGAAACACCATATATTTT.

A note on this clone: Other DNA sequences within the sample encode an identical CDR3. The genes are TRBV9 and TRBJ2-2, with D tentatively TRBD1 (5 bases). Germline V gives CDR1 SGDLS, CDR2 YYNGEE. The V and J ends lost 0 bases and 4 bases respectively, with 7 bases between them. The CDR3 runs to 14 residues. The CDR3, as DNA: TGTGCCAGCAGCGTAGTAGGGGTCACCGGGGAGCTGTTTTTT. Translated: CASSVVGVTGELFF.

The gene calls are TRBV19 and TRBJ1-4; D perhaps matches TRBD1 (5 bases). This CDR3 is 16 amino acids long. Trimming stripped 2 bases from V and 0 bases from J, with 10 bases between. CDR1 LNHDA and CDR2 SQIVND come from the germline V gene (reference sequence). The CDR3 region is CASSIYQGATNEKLFF. Here the CDR3 DNA reads TGTGCCAGTAGTATATACCAGGGTGCAACTAATGAAAAACTGTTTTTT. Complete variable domain (other parts from reference TRBV19 and TRBJ1-4): DGGITQSPKYLFRKEGQNVTLSCEQNLNHDAMYWYRQDPGQGLRLIYYSQIVNDFQKGDIAEGYSVSREKKESFPLTVTSAQKNPTAFYLCASSIYQGATNEKLFFGSGTQLSVL.

V is TRBV2 and J is TRBJ2-2; 8 bases map to TRBD2. Germline lookup yields CDR1 SNHLY and CDR2 FYNNEI. Trimming removed 4 bases from V and 1 base from J; junction bases left unmatched: 11. CDR3 length equals 18 residues. Here the CDR3 reads CASSARRRAGVNTGELFF. The CDR3 bases are TGTGCCAGCAGTGCCCGAAGGAGAGCGGGGGTGAACACCGGGGAGCTGTTTTTT.